Listed here are 20 T cell receptor beta chains from one sample, sequenced in a study of blood T cell repertoires in COVID-19 (dated by TCRdb to the early 2020s). Receptor amplification or capture employed the immunoSEQ multiplex PCR assay. This immuneACCESS table, as held by TCRdb, lists in-frame sequences with V and J called but not all clones. Of the missing ones, under half trace to an unresolved V gene in checked studies; the others have no known cause. The sample table shows approximately 100,000 clones, and around 82% are seen once. Around 4.8% of the sample is held by the ten biggest clonotypes. Sequencing used peripheral blood. These TCRs come from a man aged 60 to 69 with acute or convalescent COVID-19.

This clone was counted a single time. The chain carries TRBV18 and TRBJ1-2; D may be TRBD1 (5 bases). CDR3 length: 14 amino acids. Trimming shortened V by 2 bases and J by 0 bases, and 7 bases separated the two germline ends. Germline loops: CDR1 KGHSH, CDR2 LQKENI. DNA of the CDR3: TGTGCCAGCTCACCAGGGGCAACTAACTATGGCTACACCTTC. It yields the protein CASSPGATNYGYTF.

The V gene is TRBV30, the J gene TRBJ2-1; possible D gene TRBD2, 5 bases. Trimming stripped 0 bases from V and 0 bases from J, with 12 bases between. CDR3 length: 16 residues. In germline, CDR1 is GTSNPN, CDR2 SVGIG (reference sequence). DNA for the CDR3: TGTGCCTGGAGTGTGTTTGAAGGGAGCTCCTACAATGAGCAGTTCTTC. Its protein product is CAWSVFEGSSYNEQFF. The complete variable domain, with remaining parts taken from reference TRBV30 and TRBJ2-1, reads SQTIHQWPATLVQPVGSPLSLECTVEGTSNPNLYWYRQAAGRGLQLLFYSVGIGQISSEVPQNLSASRPQDRQFILSSKKLLLSDSGFYLCAWSVFEGSSYNEQFFGPGTRLTVL.

The chain links TRBV5-4 to TRBJ1-6, with 9 positions matching TRBD1. V shed 4 bases and J 7 bases; nucleotides not matched to a gene: 3. Germline CDR1 reads SGHNT; CDR2 reads YYREEE (reference sequence). The CDR3 is made up of 14 amino acids. CDR3 region: CASSRDRDNSPLHF. DNA of the CDR3: TGTGCCAGCAGCCGGGACAGGGACAATTCACCCCTCCACTTT.

The chain has TRBV28 and TRBJ2-7, with 12 positions matching TRBD2. Germline CDR1 reads MDHEN; CDR2 reads SYDVKM. This CDR3 spans 17 amino acids. The V and J ends lost 3 bases and 5 bases, in that order; junction bases with no gene match: 11. The CDR3 loop is CASSLGQTSGRIHEQYF. Here the CDR3 DNA reads TGTGCCAGCAGTTTGGGGCAAACTAGCGGGAGGATCCACGAGCAGTACTTC.

The V call is TRBV21-1, the J call TRBJ2-4; no check of the table's D call, TRBD2, against the DNA was made. TRBV21-1 is deemed a pseudogene. This CDR3 is built from 21 residues. The CDR3 spells CASGPRASGSVTPLAKNIQYF. CDR3 in DNA: TGTGCCAGCGGCCCCAGGGCTAGCGGGTCGGTTACTCCACTAGCCAAAAACATTCAGTACTTC.

The chain carries TRBV5-1 and TRBJ1-1; 7 bases line up with TRBD1. Germline V gene lookup returns CDR1 SGHRS and CDR2 YFSETQ. This CDR3 region has 13 residues. The junction had 3 bases not matched to a gene; V was cut back by 2 bases and J by 5 bases. CDR3 loop: CASSFTGETEAFF. CDR3 nucleotides: TGCGCCAGCAGCTTCACAGGGGAAACTGAAGCTTTCTTT.

The chain recombines TRBV7-9 with TRBJ1-5, with TRBD1 identical over 12 bases. Germline CDR1 and CDR2: SEHNR and FQNEAQ (reference sequence). The CDR3 runs 15 residues. Trimming at V came to 5 bases and at J to 8 bases, leaving 7 bases not matched to a gene. The CDR3 nucleotides read TGTGCCAGCAGCCCAGGGACAGGGGGCAGAGAGCCCCAGCATTTT. Encoded protein: CASSPGTGGREPQHF.

The V and J genes are TRBV30 and TRBJ2-1; 10 positions agree with TRBD2. Trimming took 6 bases from V and 16 from J; bases not matched to a gene: 12. The germline V gene has CDR1 GTSNPN and CDR2 SVGIG (reference sequence). The CDR3 consists of 12 residues. Here the CDR3 DNA reads TGTGCCTGCCTAAAGCGGGGGGGCTACCTTTTCTTC. Its protein is CACLKRGGYLFF.

The V call is TRBV28, the J call TRBJ1-2; weak D call: TRBD1 (5 bases). Trimming left V 2 bases short and J 5 bases short, with 15 bases between. The CDR3 contains 15 residues. CDR1 and CDR2 from the germline V gene are MDHEN and SYDVKM. In DNA form, the CDR3 reads TGTGCCAGCAGTTTAGTAGGTTACGGGGGTTATGGCTACACCTTC. It is translated as CASSLVGYGGYGYTF.

CDR3 in amino acids: CASTAGETQYF. Written as DNA, the CDR3 is TGTGCCAGCACTGCCGGAGAGACCCAGTACTTC. The V gene is TRBV28, the J gene TRBJ2-5; D is unclear. V lost 7 bases, J lost 4 bases, and 7 bases lay in between. CDR1 and CDR2 (germline): MDHEN, SYDVKM. The CDR3 runs to 11 residues.

The gene calls are TRBV5-1 and TRBJ1-4; TRBD1 aligns across 9 bases. Germline CDR1 reads SGHRS; CDR2 reads YFSETQ. Trimming took 5 bases from V and 8 from J; bases not matched to a gene: 19. The CDR3 runs to 18 residues. Here the CDR3 DNA reads TGCGCCAGCAGACCTGTCCGGGACAGGGACGGGCCGAGAGAAAAACTGTTTTTT. Encoded protein: CASRPVRDRDGPREKLFF.

This clone is a singleton in its sample. The genes are TRBV20-1 and TRBJ1-2, with TRBD1 identical over 9 bases. V shed 6 bases and J 8 bases; nucleotides not matched to a gene: 4. The CDR3 length is 11 residues. CDR1 is DFQATT and CDR2 is SNEGSKA in the germline V gene (reference sequence). Here the CDR3 reads CSAGQGRGYTF. The CDR3 bases are TGCAGTGCGGGACAGGGAAGGGGCTACACCTTC.

The chain uses TRBV29-1 and TRBJ1-5; 9 bases fit TRBD1. This CDR3 has 14 residues. V trimming: 5 bases; J trimming: 6 bases; junction bases outside the gene matches: 8. Germline CDR1 reads SQVTM; CDR2 reads ANQGSEA. In DNA, the CDR3 is TGCAGCGTTAAGGACAGGGGAGGAAGTCAGCCCCAGCATTTT. Amino acids: CSVKDRGGSQPQHF.

For the CDR3, the DNA is TGTGCCAGTACCCAGAGCGGCGGAATAAGAGGAGAGACCCAGTACTTC. Translating gives CASTQSGGIRGETQYF. V usage is TRBV5-6 and J usage is TRBJ2-5, with D possibly TRBD2 on 5 matching bases. CDR3 length: 16 residues. Germline V gene sequence: CDR1 SGHDT, CDR2 YYEEEE. V lost 8 bases and J 4 bases, leaving 24 bases between the germline ends.

The chain joins TRBV20-1 to TRBJ1-1; D is undetermined. There are 11 residues in the CDR3. Trimming took off 5 bases at V and 6 bases at J, with 10 bases between the two ends. Germline V gene data show CDR1 as DFQATT and CDR2 as SNEGSKA (reference sequence). The CDR3 DNA follows: TGCAGTGCTGGTAGAACCGCTGAAGCTTTCTTT. Translation gives CSAGRTAEAFF.

The chain employs TRBV7-2 and TRBJ2-1, with a possible D match to TRBD2 (5 bases). V lost 3 bases and J lost 2, with 8 bases in between. This CDR3 contains 14 residues. CDR1 is SGHTA and CDR2 is FQGNSA in the germline V gene. This chain's CDR3 is CASSLWRTYNEQFF. CDR3 DNA: TGTGCCAGCAGCTTGTGGAGGACCTACAATGAGCAGTTCTTC.

This clone was detected only a few times. This sequence joins TRBV3-1 (or the pseudogene TRBV3-2) and TRBJ2-7; D not resolved. Per germline, CDR1 LGHDT and CDR2 YNNKEL (reference sequence). V gave up 1 base and J gave up 4 bases, with 8 bases separating them. CDR3 length: 13 amino acids. The CDR3 loop reads CASSQARNYEQYF. As DNA, the CDR3 is TGTGCCAGCAGCCAAGCCAGGAATTACGAGCAGTACTTC.

DNA for the CDR3: TGTGCCAGCAGCCAAAGGGGGGGTAGCACAGATACGCAGTATTTT. Translation gives CASSQRGGSTDTQYF. The chain joins TRBV3-1 (or the pseudogene TRBV3-2) to TRBJ2-3, with D perhaps TRBD2 (7 bases). Between the trimmed V and J ends, which lost 2 bases and 0 bases, there was a span of 9 bases. Germline V gene sequence: CDR1 LGHDT, CDR2 YNNKEL (reference sequence). CDR3 length: 15 residues.

The chain employs TRBV28 and TRBJ2-2; D gene ambiguous. Germline V gives CDR1 MDHEN, CDR2 SYDVKM. The CDR3 runs 15 residues. V was shortened by 3 bases and J by 0 bases, with 8 bases between the two germline ends. The CDR3 region is CASSFHTPNTGELFF. CDR3 nucleotide sequence: TGTGCCAGCAGTTTTCACACCCCGAACACCGGGGAGCTGTTTTTT.

The table lists this clone with a few counts. The rearrangement links TRBV9 to TRBJ1-2, with TRBD1 as a possible D gene (6 bases). Per the germline V gene, CDR1 is SGDLS and CDR2 is YYNGEE. This CDR3 has 14 residues. V was pared by 4 bases and J by 4 bases, with 14 bases between. The CDR3 protein is CASSSYTGTYGYTF. The CDR3 DNA reads as TGTGCCAGCAGCTCCTATACAGGGACCTATGGCTACACCTTC.